This passage covers 8 T cell receptor beta chains from one sample sequenced in a study of shared clonotypes between healthy human individuals. TCRdb's table, derived via immunoSEQ multiplex PCR, lists solely in-frame clones and lacks some. This table has about 190,000 clones, 66% appearing once. The sample was memory CD4+ T cells sorted from blood. Subset meaning: CD45RA-negative fraction. The receptors here all came from a young man in good health.

As concerns this clone: One base away lies a much larger clone, so this may be a sequencing read error. The chain joins TRBV20-1 to TRBJ2-1; no reliable D call. Deletions cut 0 bases from V and 8 bases from J, with 5 bases between. CDR1 is DFQATT, CDR2 SNEGSKA, per germline (reference sequence). The CDR3 has 11 residues. CDR3 amino acids: CSARDGYEQFF. The CDR3 coding sequence is TGCAGTGCTAGAGATGGATATGAGCAGTTCTTC.

This chain uses TRBV6-6 with TRBJ1-2; 8 bases map to TRBD1. The germline gives CDR1 MNHNY, CDR2 SVGAGI (reference sequence). Trimming cost V 5 bases and J 6 bases; bases outside gene matches: 8. The length of the CDR3 is 14 residues. The CDR3 nucleotides read TGTGCCAGCAGTGAGGACAGGGACCCCAATGGCTACACCTTC. Translating it yields CASSEDRDPNGYTF.

Concerning this clone itself: Within the sample, other DNA sequences also encode this same CDR3. V gene TRBV7-9 combines with J gene TRBJ2-2, with D maybe TRBD1 (6 bases). CDR3 length equals 16 residues. Trimming removed 6 bases at V and 0 bases at J, with 14 bases between. Per the germline V gene, CDR1 is SEHNR and CDR2 is FQNEAQ (reference sequence). As DNA, the CDR3 is TGTGCCAGCAGTCTACTAGGACAGACGAACACCGGGGAGCTGTTTTTT. This gives the protein CASSLLGQTNTGELFF.

The rearrangement uses TRBV6-4 and TRBJ2-1; 7 bases are shared with TRBD2. Germline loops: CDR1 MRHNA, CDR2 SNTAGT. V lost 4 bases and J lost 5; bases outside the gene matches: 8. The CDR3 is made up of 15 amino acids. CDR3 protein: CASSVLAGRDNEQFF. CDR3 bases: TGTGCCAGCAGTGTTTTAGCGGGCAGGGACAATGAGCAGTTCTTC.

The J gene is TRBJ2-7, the V gene TRBV11-2; weak D call: TRBD2 (6 bases). CDR3 size: 16 residues. V was pared by 0 bases and J by 2 bases, with 14 bases between. Looked up from germline, CDR1 is SGHAT and CDR2 is FQNNGV. The CDR3 nucleotides read TGTGCCAGCAGCTTAGATTTGGCTAGCGAGGCCTACGAGCAGTACTTC. It specifies CASSLDLASEAYEQYF. The full variable domain, with the rest looked up from reference TRBV11-2 and TRBJ2-7, is EAGVAQSPRYKIIEKRQSVAFWCNPISGHATLYWYQQILGQGPKLLIQFQNNGVVDDSQLPKDRFSAERLKGVDSTLKIQPAKLEDSAVYLCASSLDLASEAYEQYFGPGTRLTVT.

This chain joins TRBV4-1 and TRBJ1-5; D gene unclear. Trimming cost V 0 bases and J 5 bases, with 8 bases left between them. The CDR3 totals 14 residues. CDR1 is MGHRA and CDR2 is YSYEKL in the germline V gene. In nucleotides, the CDR3 is TGCGCCAGCAGCCAAGACACAGAATATCAGCCCCAGCATTTT. Translation: CASSQDTEYQPQHF.

V gene TRBV15 combines with J gene TRBJ2-3; 9 bases fit TRBD2. This CDR3 contains 16 residues. Trimming removed 2 bases from V and 4 bases from J; junction bases left unmatched: 7. Germline V gene sequence: CDR1 LNHNV, CDR2 YYDKDF (reference sequence). The CDR3 sequence is CATSRHSGSGADTQYF. Here the CDR3 DNA reads TGTGCCACCAGCAGACATAGCGGGAGTGGGGCAGATACGCAGTATTTT.

The chain couples TRBV7-2 to TRBJ2-1; no definite D call. V was pared by 4 bases and J by 5 bases, with 3 bases between. This CDR3 comprises 11 residues. In germline, CDR1 is SGHTA, CDR2 FQGNSA. The CDR3 spells CASSSNNEQFF. The CDR3 coding sequence is TGTGCCAGCAGCTCAAACAATGAGCAGTTCTTC.